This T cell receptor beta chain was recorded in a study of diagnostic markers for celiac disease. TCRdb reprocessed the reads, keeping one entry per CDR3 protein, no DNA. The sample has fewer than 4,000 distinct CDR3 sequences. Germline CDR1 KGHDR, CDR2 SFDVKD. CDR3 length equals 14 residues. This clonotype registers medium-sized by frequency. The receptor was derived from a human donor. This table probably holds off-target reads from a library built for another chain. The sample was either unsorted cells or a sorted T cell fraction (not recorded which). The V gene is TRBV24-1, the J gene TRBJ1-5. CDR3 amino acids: CATSTAYPNQPQHF.